This section outlines one T cell receptor beta chain sequence together with its context. Trimming left V 6 bases short and J 3 bases short, with 12 bases between. The CDR3 runs 13 residues. Germline V gene data show CDR1 as MNHEY and CDR2 as SVGAGI. The sample belongs to a study of T cell changes during pregnancy in multiple sclerosis. Profiling relied on immunoSEQ multiplex PCR, and the TCRdb table lists in-frame clones only, not all of them. The sample carries more than 75,000 clones, approximately 95% recorded once. This sequence joins TRBV6-5 and TRBJ2-7, with a possible D match to TRBD2 (6 bases). The TCR comes from a female donor with multiple sclerosis, enrolled in a pregnancy study. This material consisted of peripheral blood, taken in the first trimester of pregnancy. As DNA, the CDR3 is TGTGCCAGCAGGGAGGGCGCCCGCTACGAGCAGTACTTC. It translates to CASREGARYEQYF.